These 24 T cell receptor beta chains share one sample of origin, sequenced in a study of cytotoxic CD8 clonotypes in ibrutinib-treated CLL. Some clones are missing from TCRdb's copy, which holds only in-frame ones; the method was immunoSEQ multiplex PCR. The repertoire includes about 270,000 clones, roughly three quarters of them detected once, and around 6% sits in the top ten. This material consisted of PBMCs, taken at disease progression, from a patient treated with ibrutinib. The receptors derive from a human donor with chronic lymphocytic leukemia.

The table lists this clone with a few counts. This chain connects TRBV7-9 to TRBJ1-6; no reliable D call. Germline V lookup: CDR1 SEHNR, CDR2 FQNEAQ (reference sequence). This CDR3 has 11 residues. Between the trimmed V and J ends, which lost 3 bases and 8 bases, there was a span of 2 bases. CDR3 nucleotide sequence: TGTGCCAGCAGCTTGGATTCACCCCTCCACTTT. Its translation is CASSLDSPLHF.

This chain uses TRBV19 with TRBJ2-2; TRBD2 is a possible D gene (6 bases). Trimming left V 2 bases short and J 1 base short, with 11 bases between. From germline, CDR1 is LNHDA and CDR2 SQIVND (reference sequence). This CDR3 is 16 amino acids long. In nucleotides, the CDR3 is TGTGCCAGTAGTATAAGGCGGGGTTTGAACACCGGGGAGCTGTTTTTT. Translation: CASSIRRGLNTGELFF.

This clone was seen only once. DNA for the CDR3: TGTGCCAGCTCACCACTGGGACGCCCAGACAATGAGCAGTTCTTC. This sequence encodes CASSPLGRPDNEQFF. The V gene is TRBV18, the J gene TRBJ2-1; D possibly uses TRBD1 or TRBD2 (5 bases each). This CDR3 contains 15 residues. Germline lookup yields CDR1 KGHSH and CDR2 LQKENI. Trimming removed 1 base from V and 5 bases from J, with 12 bases in between.

This clone was recorded a few times. The rearrangement links TRBV18 to TRBJ1-5, with 7 bases lining up with TRBD1. The CDR3 runs 16 residues. Trimming took 2 bases from V and 4 from J; bases not matched to a gene: 8. Germline CDR1 KGHSH, CDR2 LQKENI. CDR3 residues: CASSPEQTGKNQPQHF. In DNA form, the CDR3 reads TGTGCCAGCTCACCAGAGCAGACAGGGAAGAATCAGCCCCAGCATTTT.

This clone has just one count. As DNA, the CDR3 is TGTGCCAGCAGCTTAGACGGACTAGCGGGACCCTACGAGCAGTACTTC. This sequence encodes CASSLDGLAGPYEQYF. The chain recombines TRBV11-2 with TRBJ2-7, with 12 positions matching TRBD2. Germline loops: CDR1 SGHAT, CDR2 FQNNGV. Germline trimming cut 0 bases from V and 2 bases from J; bases unmatched to any gene: 2. The CDR3 spans 16 residues.

The J gene is TRBJ2-1, the V gene TRBV6-1; D may be TRBD2 (6 bases). The germline gives CDR1 MNHNS, CDR2 SASEGT. The CDR3 contains 14 residues. With 7 bases removed from V and 9 bases from J, the gap between germline ends came to 19 bases. The DNA for the CDR3 is TGTGCCAGCACGGGTAGCGGATATTTTGCTGAGCAGTTCTTC. Encoded protein: CASTGSGYFAEQFF.

The chain carries TRBV6-1 and TRBJ1-2, with 9 bases that match TRBD1. The germline CDR1 and CDR2 sequences are MNHNS and SASEGT. V lost 5 bases and J lost 7; bases outside the gene matches: 11. The CDR3 has 15 residues. The CDR3 DNA follows: TGTGCCAGCAGTCCGACAGGGGGAGTGGGCAGTGGCTACACCTTC. As protein: CASSPTGGVGSGYTF.

The genes are TRBV4-3 and TRBJ2-5; TRBD2 agrees at 9 bases. Per the germline V gene, CDR1 is LGHNA and CDR2 is YSLEER. The V gene end was trimmed by 1 base and the J gene end by 2 bases; junction bases not matched to a gene: 11. The CDR3 length is 18 residues. This chain's CDR3 is CASSQGASGKGLQETQYF. The DNA for the CDR3 is TGCGCCAGCAGCCAAGGGGCTAGCGGGAAGGGTCTGCAAGAGACCCAGTACTTC.

The CDR3 nucleotides are TGTGCCAGCAGAAACCTCTACGAGCAGTACTTC. Encoded protein: CASRNLYEQYF. V and J are TRBV6-5 and TRBJ2-7; D gene uncertain. V lost 6 bases and J lost 3, with 6 bases in between. The germline CDR1 and CDR2 sequences are MNHEY and SVGAGI. The CDR3 extends over 11 amino acids.

The V and J genes are TRBV10-2 and TRBJ1-1, with a possible D match to TRBD1 (5 bases). Germline values: CDR1 WSHSY, CDR2 SAAADI. The CDR3 runs 15 residues. Deletions cut 6 bases from V and 5 bases from J, with 19 bases between. The CDR3 region has the DNA TGCGCCAGCAGGGGGAAGGCCAGGGCATTAACTGAAGCTTTCTTT. It specifies CASRGKARALTEAFF.

This chain connects TRBV2 to TRBJ2-1; D perhaps matches TRBD1 (5 bases). Trimming stripped 6 bases from V and 3 bases from J, with 9 bases between. There are 13 residues in the CDR3. CDR1 and CDR2 (germline): SNHLY, FYNNEI. Written as DNA, the CDR3 is TGTGCCAGCAGGGCGACAGACTACAATGAGCAGTTCTTC. Translation gives CASRATDYNEQFF.

The J gene is TRBJ1-2, the V gene TRBV6-5; 7 nucleotides line up with TRBD1. V shed 4 bases, J shed 7 bases, and the junction held 6 bases outside the gene matches. The CDR3 runs 13 residues. Germline values: CDR1 MNHEY, CDR2 SVGAGI. The CDR3 nucleotides read TGTGCCAGCAGTTTAGACAGGGACCTTGGCTACACCTTC. Translation: CASSLDRDLGYTF.

This chain links TRBV19 with TRBJ2-7, with 7 positions matching TRBD2. V trimming: 2 bases; J trimming: 3 bases; junction bases outside the gene matches: 7. Germline V gives CDR1 LNHDA, CDR2 SQIVND (reference sequence). The CDR3 length is 15 residues. The chain's CDR3 is CASSIKLAENYEQYF. For the CDR3, the DNA is TGTGCCAGTAGTATAAAGCTAGCGGAGAACTACGAGCAGTACTTC.

The V gene is TRBV11-2, the J gene TRBJ2-2, with D unclear. This CDR3 is 12 amino acids long. Trimming cost V 2 bases and J 2 bases, with 0 bases left between them. CDR1 is SGHAT and CDR2 is FQNNGV in the germline V gene. CDR3 region: CASSLNTGELFF. DNA for the CDR3: TGTGCCAGCAGCTTAAACACCGGGGAGCTGTTTTTT. Drawing the rest from reference TRBV11-2 and TRBJ2-2, the complete variable domain is EAGVAQSPRYKIIEKRQSVAFWCNPISGHATLYWYQQILGQGPKLLIQFQNNGVVDDSQLPKDRFSAERLKGVDSTLKIQPAKLEDSAVYLCASSLNTGELFFGEGSRLTVL.

The rearrangement joins TRBV2 to TRBJ2-3; a possible D gene is TRBD2 (6 bases). The CDR3 is 15 residues long. CDR1 and CDR2 from the germline V gene are SNHLY and FYNNEI. Trimming cost V 4 bases and J 6 bases, with 17 bases left between them. CDR3 DNA: TGTGCCAGCAGTGCGTCCGGACTACCTAGGGATACGCAGTATTTT. As protein: CASSASGLPRDTQYF.

This chain uses TRBV18 with TRBJ2-2; D gene uncertain. V was clipped by 6 bases and J by 4 bases, with 6 bases between them. Germline V gives CDR1 KGHSH, CDR2 LQKENI. The CDR3 covers 12 residues. The CDR3 sequence: CASSPVTGELFF. The DNA for the CDR3 is TGTGCCAGCTCGCCGGTCACCGGGGAGCTGTTTTTT.

The rearrangement uses TRBV9 and TRBJ2-7; tentatively, D is TRBD1 or TRBD2 (6 bases each). V shed 4 bases and J shed 1 base, with 18 bases lying between them. Germline lookup yields CDR1 SGDLS and CDR2 YYNGEE. CDR3 length: 16 residues. The DNA of the CDR3 is TGTGCCAGCAGCCCCGGGGGCAGGGGATATTCCTACGAGCAGTACTTC. Amino acids: CASSPGGRGYSYEQYF. The full variable domain, in which reference TRBV9 and TRBJ2-7 provide the parts outside the CDR3, is DSGVTQTPKHLITATGQRVTLRCSPRSGDLSVYWYQQSLDQGLQFLIQYYNGEERAKGNILERFSAQQFPDLHSELNLSSLELGDSALYFCASSPGGRGYSYEQYFGPGTRLTVT.

This rearrangement joins TRBV18 to TRBJ2-5, with D hard to call. This CDR3 region has 12 residues. V shed 4 bases and J shed 5 bases, with 8 bases lying between them. The germline V gene encodes CDR1 KGHSH and CDR2 LQKENI. DNA of the CDR3: TGTGCCAGCTCACGCCCCCAGGAGACCCAGTACTTC. This sequence encodes CASSRPQETQYF.

The CDR3, as DNA: TGTGCCACCAGCAGAGGACAGGGGAACGAGCAGTACTTC. Translating gives CATSRGQGNEQYF. The rearrangement uses TRBV15 and TRBJ2-7, with 8 bases fitting TRBD1. J lost 5 bases, V lost 1 base, and 1 base had no gene match. Germline CDR1 reads LNHNV; CDR2 reads YYDKDF (reference sequence). The CDR3 has 13 residues.

V is TRBV28 and J is TRBJ2-7; tentative D call: TRBD1 (6 bases). Germline V gene data show CDR1 as MDHEN and CDR2 as SYDVKM. The V end lost 1 base, the J end lost 3 bases, and 10 bases lay between the germline ends. The CDR3 runs to 14 residues. The CDR3 loop is CASSLLGDIYEQYF. Written as DNA, the CDR3 is TGTGCCAGCAGTTTATTGGGGGACATCTACGAGCAGTACTTC.

This rearrangement joins TRBV4-1 to TRBJ2-1; D might be TRBD2 (7 bases). The V and J ends lost 2 bases and 6 bases respectively, with 14 bases between them. This CDR3 contains 15 residues. Germline V gene sequence: CDR1 MGHRA, CDR2 YSYEKL. CDR3 protein: CASSQRGALINEQFF. CDR3 coding DNA: TGCGCCAGCAGCCAACGGGGGGCTCTCATCAATGAGCAGTTCTTC.

The rearrangement links TRBV6-1 to TRBJ2-3; D may match TRBD1 or TRBD2 (5 bases each). V was trimmed by 8 bases and J by 4 bases, leaving 10 bases between them. This CDR3 has 12 residues. Germline values: CDR1 MNHNS, CDR2 SASEGT. CDR3 sequence (DNA): TGTGCCAGCGGGACCGGTCCAGATACGCAGTATTTT. Translation: CASGTGPDTQYF.

In nucleotides, the CDR3 is TGTGCCAGCAGTTCGGACAGGGGCTTTCAGCCCCAGCATTTT. Translating gives CASSSDRGFQPQHF. The rearrangement uses TRBV27 and TRBJ1-5; 9 bases match TRBD1. The V gene end was trimmed by 4 bases and the J gene end by 6 bases; junction bases not matched to a gene: 4. Germline V gives CDR1 MNHEY, CDR2 SMNVEV (reference sequence). The CDR3 consists of 14 residues.

The rearrangement joins TRBV5-4 to TRBJ2-3; perhaps TRBD2 as D (7 bases). Per the germline V gene, CDR1 is SGHNT and CDR2 is YYREEE (reference sequence). V was trimmed by 5 bases and J by 8 bases, leaving 21 bases between them. This CDR3 spans 15 amino acids. The CDR3 loop is CASSPWGGAAVTQYF. The CDR3 DNA is TGTGCCAGCAGTCCCTGGGGGGGGGCGGCAGTTACGCAGTATTTT.